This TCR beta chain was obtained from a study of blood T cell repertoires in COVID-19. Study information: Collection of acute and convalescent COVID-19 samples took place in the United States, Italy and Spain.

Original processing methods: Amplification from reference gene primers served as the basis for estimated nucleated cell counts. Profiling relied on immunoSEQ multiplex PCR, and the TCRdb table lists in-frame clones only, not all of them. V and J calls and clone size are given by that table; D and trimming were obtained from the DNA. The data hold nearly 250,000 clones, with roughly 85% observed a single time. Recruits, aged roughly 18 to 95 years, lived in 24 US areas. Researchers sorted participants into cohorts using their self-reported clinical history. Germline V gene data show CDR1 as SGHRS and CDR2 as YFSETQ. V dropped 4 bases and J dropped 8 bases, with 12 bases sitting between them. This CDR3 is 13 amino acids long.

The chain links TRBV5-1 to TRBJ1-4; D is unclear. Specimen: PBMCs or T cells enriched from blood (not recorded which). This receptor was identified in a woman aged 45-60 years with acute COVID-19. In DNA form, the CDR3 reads TGCGCCAGCAGCCCCGGTGCAGGCGAAAAACTGTTTTTT. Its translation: CASSPGAGEKLFF.